A single TCR beta chain is shown here with its context. Participant reports of clinical history set cohort assignment. The data derive from a study of blood T cell repertoires in COVID-19. Across the study: Researchers got acute and convalescent COVID-19 samples from the United States, Italy and Spain. T cells, B-cell-depleted T cells, or PBMCs provided the cDNA or gDNA that served as material.

This CDR3 spans 15 amino acids. The J segment lost 5 bases and the V segment lost 4 bases, leaving 9 bases of the junction unmatched. Germline V gene lookup returns CDR1 MNHEY and CDR2 SVGAGI. Here immunoSEQ multiplex PCR was the method, and the copy in TCRdb shows in-frame clones only, minus some. The table has around 310,000 clones, around 92% seen once. The receptor's source is a woman aged 25 to 39 who had recovered from COVID-19. Sequences were obtained from PBMCs or T cells enriched from blood (not recorded which). The rearrangement uses TRBV6-5 and TRBJ1-1, with TRBD1 matching 8 bases. The CDR3 nucleotides are TGTGCCAGCAGTTCTCAGTCAGGGGGCCGGACTGAAGCTTTCTTT. This codes for CASSSQSGGRTEAFF.